This entry lists 10 T cell receptor beta chains sequenced from one sample in a study of T-cell memory formation after mild COVID-19. Each CDR3 protein is one row after TCRdb ran MiXCR on the 5' RACE reads. The table records 25,000 to 35,000 distinct CDR3 sequences, roughly 7% of them present only once. The sample taken for sequencing was PBMCs or a T cell subset sorted from them (not recorded which). The receptors come from an adult woman who had mild COVID-19 (a few samples of this study predate the infection). Cell type and time point are not known.

V gene TRBV4-3 combines with J gene TRBJ2-1; the match to TRBD1 covers 8 bases. The germline gives CDR1 LGHNA, CDR2 YSLEER. The ends lost 3 bases at V and 3 bases at J; junction bases unmatched: 7. The CDR3 extends over 16 amino acids. The CDR3 spells CASSQSGTGDYNEQFF. The DNA of the CDR3 is TGCGCCAGCAGCCAGTCCGGGACAGGAGACTACAATGAGCAGTTCTTC.

This clonotype appeared many times. The chain links TRBV5-1 to TRBJ2-3; TRBD2 matches at 11 bases. The V segment lost 0 bases and the J segment 0 bases; nucleotides outside the gene matches: 3. Per the germline V gene, CDR1 is SGHRS and CDR2 is YFSETQ. The CDR3 is made up of 17 amino acids. CDR3 region: CASSLEGLAVSTDTQYF. The CDR3 nucleotides are TGCGCCAGCAGCTTGGAGGGACTAGCGGTCAGCACAGATACGCAGTATTTT.

Ten or more counts support this clonotype. The rearrangement uses TRBV3-1 and TRBJ2-2, with 12 bases lining up with TRBD1. The CDR3 has 18 residues. The trim removed 4 bases at V and 5 bases at J, leaving 11 bases unmatched. CDR1 is LGHDT and CDR2 is YNNKEL in the germline V gene (reference sequence). CDR3 amino acids: CASSLLPGTGGRTGELFF. The DNA of the CDR3 is TGTGCCAGCAGCCTCCTCCCCGGGACAGGGGGCCGAACCGGGGAGCTGTTTTTT.

V gene TRBV6-5 combines with J gene TRBJ1-2; 7 bases line up with TRBD1. V lost 6 bases, J lost 4 bases, and 5 bases stayed unmatched. This CDR3 contains 13 residues. Germline loops: CDR1 MNHEY, CDR2 SVGAGI. The CDR3 sequence: CASSQHRGYGYTF. The CDR3, as DNA: TGTGCCAGCAGCCAACACAGGGGCTATGGCTACACCTTC.

At least ten counts were recorded for this clonotype. The chain links TRBV5-1 to TRBJ1-1; TRBD1 matches 7 bases. CDR1 and CDR2 from the germline V gene are SGHRS and YFSETQ. The junction had 8 bases not matched to a gene; V was cut back by 4 bases and J by 2 bases. The CDR3 loop spans 15 amino acids. CDR3 amino acids: CASSTGTDTNTEAFF. The CDR3 region has the DNA TGCGCCAGCAGCACCGGGACAGATACTAACACTGAAGCTTTCTTT.

J is TRBJ2-5 and V is TRBV7-6; 7 nucleotides line up with TRBD2. This CDR3 spans 14 amino acids. Germline trimming cut 2 bases from V and 5 bases from J; bases unmatched to any gene: 5. In germline, CDR1 is SGHVS, CDR2 FNYEAQ. Here the CDR3 DNA reads TGTGCCAGCAGCTTACGCCCCGGGAGGGAGACCCAGTACTTC. It codes for CASSLRPGRETQYF.

This clonotype was detected many times. This chain's CDR3 is CATQGGPGNTIYF. The CDR3 bases are TGTGCCACCCAGGGGGGGCCTGGAAACACCATATATTTT. V usage is TRBV12-3 or TRBV12-4 and J usage is TRBJ1-3; 7 nucleotides match TRBD1. Trimming removed 10 bases from V and 2 bases from J; junction bases left unmatched: 5. This CDR3 is built from 13 residues.

This clonotype was recorded at least ten times. The chain carries TRBV28 and TRBJ2-7; D perhaps matches TRBD1 (5 bases). In germline, CDR1 is MDHEN, CDR2 SYDVKM. Trimming took off 5 bases at V and 6 bases at J, with 11 bases between the two ends. This CDR3 is 12 amino acids long. The CDR3 protein is CASSEPGSEQYF. The CDR3, as DNA: TGTGCCAGCAGTGAACCAGGGTCCGAGCAGTACTTC.

This clonotype was counted at least ten times. This sequence joins TRBV7-2 and TRBJ2-1, with 12 bases aligning to TRBD2. Per germline, CDR1 SGHTA and CDR2 FQGNSA. This CDR3 has 18 amino acids. Trimming took 2 bases from V and 7 from J; bases not matched to a gene: 12. The CDR3 DNA is TGTGCCAGCAGCTTAAAAACTACTAGCGGGAGGAGGAGGAATGAGCAGTTCTTC. Translation: CASSLKTTSGRRRNEQFF.

This clonotype was counted ten times or more. The chain employs TRBV6-2 or TRBV6-3 and TRBJ1-1; D uncertain. Deletions cut 5 bases from V and 1 base from J, with 20 bases between. The CDR3 has 17 residues. In germline, CDR1 is MNHEY, CDR2 SVGEGT. CDR3 sequence reads: CASSVYEYSPGNTEAFF. In DNA form, the CDR3 reads TGTGCCAGCAGTGTATACGAATACTCCCCGGGGAACACTGAAGCTTTCTTT.